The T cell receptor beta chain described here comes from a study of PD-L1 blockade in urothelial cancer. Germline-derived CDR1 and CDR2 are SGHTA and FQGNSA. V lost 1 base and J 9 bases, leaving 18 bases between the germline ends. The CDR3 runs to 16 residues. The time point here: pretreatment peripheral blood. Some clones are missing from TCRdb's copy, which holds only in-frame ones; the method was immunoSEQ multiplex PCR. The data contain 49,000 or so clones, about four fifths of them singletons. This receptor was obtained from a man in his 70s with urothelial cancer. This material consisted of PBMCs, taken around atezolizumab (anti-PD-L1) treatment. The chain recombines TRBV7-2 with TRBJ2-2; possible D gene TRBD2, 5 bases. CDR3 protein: CASSLDFVVSERELFF. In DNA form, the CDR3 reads TGTGCCAGCAGCTTAGATTTTGTCGTTAGCGAGAGGGAGCTGTTTTTT.